The 10 T cell receptor beta chains in this list originate from one sample, sequenced in a study of siplizumab effects on memory and regulatory T cells. Only in-frame clones appear in the TCRdb table, and some are missing; sequencing was by immunoSEQ multiplex PCR. The sample holds about 85,000 clones, roughly 94% seen once. The sample consisted of CD8+ T cells sorted from blood. Every receptor here comes from a human donor in good health.

This sequence joins TRBV28 and TRBJ2-3; possible D gene TRBD1, 5 bases. The V gene's germline CDR1 is MDHEN and CDR2 SYDVKM. CDR3 length: 14 residues. The V end was cut by 5 bases, the J end by 2 bases, with 11 bases between. The CDR3, as DNA: TGTGCCAGCAGTGTTGACAGCCCCACAGATACGCAGTATTTT. Residues: CASSVDSPTDTQYF. The whole variable domain, remainder taken from reference TRBV28 and TRBJ2-3, is DVKVTQSSRYLVKRTGEKVFLECVQDMDHENMFWYRQDPGLGLRLIYFSYDVKMKEKGDIPEGYSVSREKKERFSLILESASTNQTSMYLCASSVDSPTDTQYFGPGTRLTVL.

The V call is TRBV5-6, the J call TRBJ2-7; 9 nucleotides agree with TRBD1. CDR1 SGHDT and CDR2 YYEEEE come from the germline V gene. This CDR3 region has 14 residues. Trimming removed 2 bases from V and 11 bases from J; junction bases left unmatched: 11. CDR3 sequence: CASSFTGTGIMEYF. The CDR3 DNA reads TGTGCCAGCAGCTTTACCGGGACAGGGATCATGGAGTACTTC.

V and J are TRBV7-9 and TRBJ2-2; perhaps TRBD1 as D (6 bases). Germline-derived CDR1 and CDR2 are SEHNR and FQNEAQ (reference sequence). CDR3 length: 14 residues. The germline V and J ends were trimmed by 6 bases and 2 bases, with 10 bases remaining between them. The CDR3 DNA reads TGTGCCAGCAGGGGGACACCTAACACCGGGGAGCTGTTTTTT. This codes for CASRGTPNTGELFF.

This chain connects TRBV2 to TRBJ1-1, with D unresolved. The V end lost 6 bases, the J end lost 1 base, and 15 bases lay between the germline ends. The germline CDR1 and CDR2 sequences are SNHLY and FYNNEI. The CDR3 length is 15 residues. CDR3 residues: CASRALGTPNTEAFF. CDR3 sequence (DNA): TGTGCCAGCAGGGCATTGGGCACACCGAACACTGAAGCTTTCTTT. Combining the CDR3 with reference TRBV2 and TRBJ1-1 gives the whole variable domain EPEVTQTPSHQVTQMGQEVILRCVPISNHLYFYWYRQILGQKVEFLVSFYNNEISEKSEIFDDQFSVERPDGSNFTLKIRSTKLEDSAMYFCASRALGTPNTEAFFGQGTRLTVV.

This rearrangement joins TRBV9 to TRBJ1-5, with no clear D. The V gene's germline CDR1 is SGDLS and CDR2 YYNGEE. V lost 4 bases, J lost 0 bases, and 5 bases lay in between. The length of the CDR3 is 13 residues. DNA for the CDR3: TGTGCCAGCAGCATAAATAGCAATCAGCCCCAGCATTTT. Translation: CASSINSNQPQHF.

This chain uses TRBV7-2 with TRBJ2-7; D unresolved. V was clipped by 2 bases and J by 0 bases, with 11 bases between them. Germline loops: CDR1 SGHTA, CDR2 FQGNSA. CDR3 length: 15 residues. The CDR3 DNA reads as TGTGCCAGCAGCTTAATACTTGCAGTCTCCTACGAGCAGTACTTC. Residues: CASSLILAVSYEQYF. Full variable domain (rest looked up from reference TRBV7-2 and TRBJ2-7): GAGVSQSPSNKVTEKGKDVELRCDPISGHTALYWYRQSLGQGLEFLIYFQGNSAPDKSGLPSDRFSAERTGGSVSTLTIQRTQQEDSAVYLCASSLILAVSYEQYFGPGTRLTVT.

This rearrangement joins TRBV6-5 to TRBJ2-7; 9 bases fit TRBD2. Germline V gene data show CDR1 as MNHEY and CDR2 as SVGAGI. The J segment lost 1 base and the V segment lost 6 bases, leaving 7 bases of the junction unmatched. This CDR3 has 15 residues. The CDR3 region is CASRKTSGLSYEQYF. The CDR3 DNA sequence: TGTGCCAGCAGAAAGACTAGCGGATTATCCTACGAGCAGTACTTC.

This CDR3 is CASSYPGGGDGYTF. The DNA for the CDR3 is TGTGCCAGCAGTTACCCCGGGGGCGGGGATGGCTACACCTTC. This chain connects TRBV6-6 to TRBJ1-2; D might be TRBD1 (6 bases). V lost 2 bases, J lost 6 bases, and 13 bases lay in between. The CDR3 spans 14 residues. Germline-derived CDR1 and CDR2 are MNHNY and SVGAGI (reference sequence).

This chain links TRBV21-1 with TRBJ1-4. TRBV21-1 is classified as a pseudogene. The CDR3 has 16 residues. CDR3 DNA: TGTGCCAGCAGCCCGATGGTAATGTATATACCACAAAAACTGTTTTTT. Residues: CASSPMVMYIPQKLFF.

V usage is TRBV29-1 and J usage is TRBJ2-1; D may be TRBD2 (6 bases). Germline-derived CDR1 and CDR2 are SQVTM and ANQGSEA. The CDR3 extends over 14 amino acids. Trimming removed 7 bases at V and 7 bases at J, with 20 bases between. CDR3 protein: CSGWSGTEVNEQFF. The CDR3 region has the DNA TGCAGCGGATGGTCCGGGACTGAGGTTAATGAGCAGTTCTTC.